The present entry profiles one TCR beta chain with its context. Original data processing: By means of reference gene primer amplification, nucleated cell counts were estimated. Data came from immunoSEQ multiplex PCR; TCRdb stores just in-frame clones and leaves some out. The V and J calls and clone size were taken over from that table, and D and trimming were inferred from the DNA. The table has roughly 250,000 clones, over 75% seen once. These data are taken from a study of blood T cell repertoires in COVID-19. Study as a whole: Donors in the United States, Italy and Spain gave samples during acute or convalescent COVID-19. PBMCs, B-cell-depleted T cells, or T cells were the source of the cDNA or gDNA that made up the material.

J was trimmed by 6 bases and V by 3 bases; bases with no gene match: 10. Germline assignment: CDR1 SGHRS and CDR2 YFSETQ. The CDR3 totals 16 residues. V usage is TRBV5-1 and J usage is TRBJ2-1; 9 bases agree with TRBD1. The clonotype comes from a human donor in a cohort sampled during active COVID-19. Source material: peripheral blood. CDR3 in DNA: TGCGCCAGCAGCTCCGGACAGGGGATCGTATTCAATGAGCAGTTCTTC. The encoded protein is CASSSGQGIVFNEQFF.